Below are 17 T cell receptor beta chains sequenced from a single sample in a study of cytomegalovirus exposure and HLA in healthy donors. Profiling relied on immunoSEQ multiplex PCR, and the TCRdb table lists in-frame clones only, not all of them. Among around 190,000 clones listed, about 89% were seen once. Sequencing was carried out using PBMCs. The receptor set was obtained from a young man in good health and CMV-seropositive.

The chain has TRBV2 and TRBJ2-1; perhaps TRBD1 as D (6 bases). Per germline, CDR1 SNHLY and CDR2 FYNNEI. V dropped 5 bases and J dropped 5 bases, with 13 bases sitting between them. The CDR3 sequence is 14 residues long. CDR3 in DNA: TGTGCCAGCAGTACGCAGCAGGGGAACAATGAGCAGTTCTTC. The encoded protein is CASSTQQGNNEQFF.

The chain uses TRBV6-1 and TRBJ2-7, with TRBD1 matching 8 bases. V shed 3 bases and J 6 bases; nucleotides not matched to a gene: 13. The germline V gene encodes CDR1 MNHNS and CDR2 SASEGT. This CDR3 has 16 amino acids. As DNA, the CDR3 is TGTGCCAGCAGTGATTCGCGCGGACACAGGGGGGCCGAGCAGTACTTC. Its protein is CASSDSRGHRGAEQYF.

This clone showed up just once. The chain has TRBV9 and TRBJ2-2, with D perhaps matching TRBD2 (6 bases). There are 15 residues in the CDR3. The V gene's germline CDR1 is SGDLS and CDR2 YYNGEE. V was clipped by 4 bases and J by 5 bases, with 15 bases between them. The CDR3 is CASSPRGAGTGELFF. CDR3 bases: TGTGCCAGCAGCCCGAGAGGGGCGGGAACCGGGGAGCTGTTTTTT. The full variable domain, its missing parts supplied by reference TRBV9 and TRBJ2-2, is DSGVTQTPKHLITATGQRVTLRCSPRSGDLSVYWYQQSLDQGLQFLIQYYNGEERAKGNILERFSAQQFPDLHSELNLSSLELGDSALYFCASSPRGAGTGELFFGEGSRLTVL.

V gene TRBV15 combines with J gene TRBJ2-1; no reliable D call. In germline, CDR1 is LNHNV, CDR2 YYDKDF (reference sequence). The germline V and J ends were trimmed by 1 base and 4 bases, with 11 bases remaining between them. This CDR3 comprises 15 residues. The CDR3 nucleotides are TGTGCCACCAGCAGAGGAAGGACGGCGTACAATGAGCAGTTCTTC. Translated: CATSRGRTAYNEQFF.

The chain is built from TRBV27 and TRBJ2-5; no definite D call. This CDR3 contains 12 residues. Germline CDR1 is MNHEY and CDR2 is SMNVEV (reference sequence). V was cut by 4 bases and J by 5 bases, with 8 bases left in between. This CDR3 is CASSSHTETQYF. The CDR3 DNA is TGTGCCAGCAGTTCCCACACTGAGACCCAGTACTTC.

The chain couples TRBV27 to TRBJ1-2; weak D call: TRBD1 (5 bases). Germline V lookup: CDR1 MNHEY, CDR2 SMNVEV (reference sequence). This CDR3 spans 19 amino acids. V lost 2 bases to trimming and J lost 3 bases, with 25 bases between them. CDR3 in DNA: TGTGCCAGCAGTTTAGTCGGGACTCCGAATAGCGAGGTAGACTATGGCTACACCTTC. Residues: CASSLVGTPNSEVDYGYTF.

This clone was seen once. This rearrangement joins TRBV7-6 to TRBJ1-1, with 7 bases fitting TRBD1. The V segment lost 5 bases and the J segment 4 bases; nucleotides outside the gene matches: 7. Germline loops: CDR1 SGHVS, CDR2 FNYEAQ. This CDR3 is built from 14 residues. The CDR3 sequence: CASSRTGFFTEAFF. The CDR3 coding sequence is TGTGCCAGCAGCCGGACAGGCTTTTTCACTGAAGCTTTCTTT.

The DNA of the CDR3 is TGTGCCATCACCGGGACAGGGGAATACAATGAGCAGTTCTTC. Translated: CAITGTGEYNEQFF. The genes are TRBV28 and TRBJ2-1; 10 bases fit TRBD1. Losses at the gene ends were 10 bases for V and 4 bases for J; bases not matched to a gene: 7. Germline assignment: CDR1 MDHEN and CDR2 SYDVKM. CDR3 length: 14 residues.

The chain carries TRBV6-6 and TRBJ2-7, with 9 nucleotides matching TRBD1. The CDR3 is made up of 14 amino acids. J lost 4 bases, V lost 6 bases, and 7 bases had no gene match. Germline V gene data show CDR1 as MNHNY and CDR2 as SVGAGI (reference sequence). CDR3 sequence reads: CASRAGTGRYEQYF. CDR3 DNA: TGTGCCAGCAGGGCCGGGACAGGGCGATACGAGCAGTACTTC.

This rearrangement joins TRBV5-1 to TRBJ2-2; D perhaps matches TRBD2 (6 bases). Germline V lookup: CDR1 SGHRS, CDR2 YFSETQ. Trimming stripped 2 bases from V and 1 base from J, with 15 bases between. The CDR3 is made up of 17 amino acids. This CDR3 is CASSFGAGTQNTGELFF. CDR3 bases: TGCGCCAGCAGCTTTGGGGCCGGGACTCAGAACACCGGGGAGCTGTTTTTT.

A word on this clone: One junction end does not reproduce the germline sequence, and a read error may be involved. The rearrangement uses TRBV7-7 and TRBJ2-7; TRBD2 agrees at 7 bases. Germline V gene data show CDR1 as SSHAT and CDR2 as FNYEAQ (reference sequence). This CDR3 spans 15 amino acids. CDR3 protein: CASSPGWGGSYEQYF. The CDR3 coding sequence is TGTGCTAGCAGCCCGGGCTGGGGGGGTTCCTACGAGCAGTACTTC.

This clone was detected a few times. The V call is TRBV15, the J call TRBJ2-1, with 9 bases aligning to TRBD2. In germline, CDR1 is LNHNV, CDR2 YYDKDF (reference sequence). The CDR3 sequence is 16 residues long. V gave up 7 bases and J gave up 7 bases; unmatched junction bases: 14. As DNA, the CDR3 is TGTGCCACCACCCAGAGGTTCGCGGGAGGGTTTAATGAGCAGTTCTTC. Translating gives CATTQRFAGGFNEQFF.

The chain couples TRBV10-3 to TRBJ2-5; D tentatively fits TRBD1 or TRBD2 (5 bases each). V was clipped by 0 bases and J by 5 bases, with 13 bases between them. Per the germline V gene, CDR1 is ENHRY and CDR2 is SYGVKD. The CDR3 length is 15 residues. This CDR3 reads CAISESPDRGETQYF. The CDR3 DNA is TGTGCCATCAGTGAGTCTCCCGATCGGGGCGAGACCCAGTACTTC.

The chain couples TRBV2 to TRBJ2-1, with a possible D match to TRBD1 (6 bases). Germline CDR1 reads SNHLY; CDR2 reads FYNNEI. The CDR3 covers 14 residues. V was shortened by 7 bases and J by 0 bases, with 10 bases between the two germline ends. The chain's CDR3 is CASNHRDSYNEQFF. DNA of the CDR3: TGTGCCAGCAACCACAGGGACTCCTACAATGAGCAGTTCTTC.

As to this clone: At one of its ends the junction is not consistent with the germline gene, which may arise from a read error. This chain uses TRBV19 with TRBJ1-2; 9 bases agree with TRBD1. The CDR3 runs 15 residues. CDR1 LNHDA and CDR2 SQIVND come from the germline V gene (reference sequence). The CDR3 DNA sequence: TGTGCCAGTAGTGTCGACCGGGACAGGGTTACGTTCTCCGCCTTC. Translation: CASSVDRDRVTFSAF.

The rearrangement joins TRBV7-9 to TRBJ1-1; D is undetermined. Trimming cost V 6 bases and J 7 bases, with 9 bases left between them. In germline, CDR1 is SEHNR, CDR2 FQNEAQ (reference sequence). This CDR3 region has 11 residues. DNA for the CDR3: TGTGCCAGCAGGGGTGAAGGTGAAGCTTTCTTT. Residues: CASRGEGEAFF.

The rearrangement uses TRBV27 and TRBJ2-1, with 13 bases lining up with TRBD2. The CDR3 totals 15 residues. The ends lost 7 bases at V and 4 bases at J; junction bases unmatched: 4. CDR1 is MNHEY, CDR2 SMNVEV, per germline (reference sequence). The CDR3 loop reads CASTQLAGGYNEQFF. CDR3 coding DNA: TGTGCCAGCACCCAACTAGCGGGGGGGTACAATGAGCAGTTCTTC.